These 17 T cell receptor beta chains were all obtained from the same sample, sequenced in a study of blood T cell repertoires in COVID-19. Assay used: immunoSEQ multiplex PCR; TCRdb lists only in-frame clones, some missing. The table shows 150,000 or so clones, with approximately 83% occurring only once. Sample: peripheral blood. All receptors come from a man in his 70s who had recovered from COVID-19.

This clone was detected a few times. The V call is TRBV6-2 or TRBV6-3, the J call TRBJ1-5; 10 bases align to TRBD1. The V segment lost 5 bases and the J segment 9 bases; nucleotides outside the gene matches: 22. The CDR3 length is 19 residues. Germline V gives CDR1 MNHEY, CDR2 SVGEGT. CDR3 sequence reads: CASSNHQIGATGGVRPQHF. The CDR3, as DNA: TGTGCCAGCAGTAACCACCAGATTGGGGCGACAGGGGGCGTTCGGCCCCAGCATTTT.

By frequency in the sample, this clone is medium-sized. This sequence joins TRBV5-1 and TRBJ2-1; D gene unclear. CDR1 is SGHRS and CDR2 is YFSETQ in the germline V gene. The CDR3 covers 15 residues. V was trimmed by 0 bases and J by 8 bases, leaving 15 bases between them. The CDR3 sequence: CASSLVSIVTDEQFF. CDR3 DNA: TGCGCCAGCAGCTTGGTGTCGATAGTCACCGATGAGCAGTTCTTC.

This clone was observed a handful of times. The V gene is TRBV20-1, the J gene TRBJ2-5; no definite D call. CDR1 and CDR2 (germline): DFQATT, SNEGSKA (reference sequence). The CDR3 length is 11 residues. The CDR3 bases are TGCAGCTCTTACTTCCAAGAGACCCAGTACTTC. Protein: CSSYFQETQYF.

V and J are TRBV5-1 and TRBJ1-6, with a weak D call TRBD1 (5 bases). The V end lost 4 bases, the J end lost 7 bases, and 18 bases lay between the germline ends. Germline V CDR1 and CDR2: SGHRS, YFSETQ. This CDR3 contains 16 residues. CDR3 in DNA: TGCGCCAGCAGCACGGGACTCCAGGGCAGCAATTCACCCCTCCACTTT. Translated: CASSTGLQGSNSPLHF.

J is TRBJ2-7 and V is TRBV21-1; the D segment call TRBD2 is taken from the table without a DNA check. TRBV21-1 corresponds to a pseudogene. This CDR3 is built from 13 residues. CDR3: CASSKKRPSEQYF. The CDR3 DNA reads as TGTGCCAGCAGCAAAAAGCGACCGTCCGAGCAGTACTTC.

The chain recombines TRBV6-6 with TRBJ1-5, with TRBD1 matching 7 bases. This CDR3 is 15 amino acids long. V shed 6 bases, J shed 6 bases, and the junction held 11 bases outside the gene matches. In germline, CDR1 is MNHNY, CDR2 SVGAGI (reference sequence). The CDR3 sequence: CASRIDRDVIQPQHF. The CDR3 DNA sequence: TGTGCCAGCAGGATCGACAGGGATGTCATTCAGCCCCAGCATTTT.

J is TRBJ2-1 and V is TRBV5-1; D not certain. V was cut by 4 bases and J by 5 bases, with 7 bases left in between. This CDR3 contains 12 residues. Looked up from germline, CDR1 is SGHRS and CDR2 is YFSETQ. The CDR3, as DNA: TGCGCCAGCAGCGCATCGGACAATGAGCAGTTCTTC. Translating gives CASSASDNEQFF.

CDR3 nucleotide sequence: TGTGCCAGCAGCAGCTATGGACAGGTCCACGAGCAGTACTTC. It specifies CASSSYGQVHEQYF. The chain combines TRBV5-4 with TRBJ2-7, with 7 bases matching TRBD1. The germline CDR1 and CDR2 sequences are SGHNT and YYREEE (reference sequence). The CDR3 is made up of 14 amino acids. V shed 4 bases, J shed 5 bases, and the junction held 9 bases outside the gene matches.

This chain connects TRBV19 to TRBJ2-7, with a possible D match to TRBD2 (6 bases). The CDR3 has 14 amino acids. Trimming stripped 0 bases from V and 3 bases from J, with 9 bases between. The germline V gene has CDR1 LNHDA and CDR2 SQIVND (reference sequence). CDR3 sequence reads: CASSIDLGSYEQYF. The CDR3 DNA is TGTGCCAGTAGTATAGATCTCGGGAGCTACGAGCAGTACTTC.

J is TRBJ2-2 and V is TRBV7-9, with 9 bases identical to TRBD1. Per germline, CDR1 SEHNR and CDR2 FQNEAQ (reference sequence). The CDR3 spans 15 residues. The trim removed 5 bases at V and 4 bases at J, leaving 5 bases unmatched. In DNA, the CDR3 is TGTGCCAGCAGCGCAGGGACAGGGCGCACCGGGGAGCTGTTTTTT. Residues: CASSAGTGRTGELFF.

The chain is built from TRBV5-6 and TRBJ1-2; 10 bases match TRBD1. With V trimmed by 2 bases and J by 4 bases, 8 bases remained unmatched. Germline assignment: CDR1 SGHDT and CDR2 YYEEEE. The CDR3 spans 16 residues. The DNA of the CDR3 is TGTGCCAGCAGCTTTCAGGGGGACAGGGGCGTCTATGGCTACACCTTC. Translation: CASSFQGDRGVYGYTF.

The chain links TRBV7-8 to TRBJ2-1; D is unclear. The CDR3 covers 15 residues. Germline loops: CDR1 SGHVS, CDR2 FQNEAQ. The V and J ends lost 1 base and 2 bases respectively, with 9 bases between them. CDR3 in DNA: TGTGCCAGCAGCTTAGAAAACAACCCCTACAATGAGCAGTTCTTC. Protein sequence: CASSLENNPYNEQFF. Together with reference TRBV7-8 and TRBJ2-1, the CDR3 gives the full variable domain: GAGVSQSPRYKVAKRGQDVALRCDPISGHVSLFWYQQALGQGPEFLTYFQNEAQLDKSGLPSDRFFAERPEGSVSTLKIQRTQQEDSAVYLCASSLENNPYNEQFFGPGTRLTVL.

The gene calls are TRBV10-2 and TRBJ2-7; 8 bases map to TRBD2. From germline, CDR1 is WSHSY and CDR2 SAAADI. The CDR3 is made up of 12 amino acids. V gave up 7 bases and J gave up 3 bases; unmatched junction bases: 2. In DNA, the CDR3 is TGCGCCAGCACTAGCGGGTTCTACGAGCAGTACTTC. Translated: CASTSGFYEQYF.

V is TRBV2 and J is TRBJ1-5; 7 bases agree with TRBD1. The junction had 5 bases not matched to a gene; V was cut back by 6 bases and J by 6 bases. This CDR3 has 13 residues. The germline V gene encodes CDR1 SNHLY and CDR2 FYNNEI. The CDR3 reads CASRTGEGQPQHF. CDR3 bases: TGTGCCAGCAGAACAGGGGAAGGTCAGCCCCAGCATTTT.

The chain recombines TRBV7-9 with TRBJ2-5, with 8 positions matching TRBD1. CDR1 and CDR2 (germline): SEHNR, FQNEAQ (reference sequence). With 4 bases clipped from V and 4 bases from J, the junction kept 11 bases outside the gene matches. CDR3 size: 16 residues. As DNA, the CDR3 is TGTGCCAGCAGCTCGCCATACAGGGGGGCGCGAGAGACCCAGTACTTC. It codes for CASSSPYRGARETQYF.

This chain uses TRBV5-1 with TRBJ2-7; maybe TRBD2 (6 bases). V was pared by 2 bases and J by 0 bases, with 15 bases between. This CDR3 contains 16 residues. Germline CDR1 is SGHRS and CDR2 is YFSETQ. CDR3 DNA sequence: TGCGCCAGCAGCTTAACTAGCTTGACAAGCTCCTACGAGCAGTACTTC. Translating gives CASSLTSLTSSYEQYF.

The chain carries TRBV18 and TRBJ2-2, with TRBD2 identical over 11 bases. J was trimmed by 5 bases and V by 6 bases; bases with no gene match: 8. The CDR3 is 16 residues long. Germline V gene sequence: CDR1 KGHSH, CDR2 LQKENI. As DNA, the CDR3 is TGTGCCAGCTCTGGGCCGGGGACTAGCGGAACCGGGGAGCTGTTTTTT. Translating gives CASSGPGTSGTGELFF.